One sample yielded the 31 T cell receptor beta chains listed below, sequenced in a study of shared clonotypes between healthy human individuals. Assay: immunoSEQ multiplex PCR; the TCRdb copy retains only in-frame clones and omits some. Here the sample spans some 2,000,000 clones, 85% to 95% being singletons. Sequencing was performed on naive CD4+ T cells sorted from blood. The subset: CD45RA+ positively selected. Every receptor here comes from a man younger than 35 in good health.

This chain links TRBV11-3 with TRBJ2-3; D ambiguous. Trimming pared 2 bases from V and 6 bases from J, leaving 9 bases between. The germline V gene has CDR1 SGHNT and CDR2 YENEEA. CDR3 length: 13 amino acids. The CDR3 spells CASSLNGIDTQYF. The CDR3 DNA sequence: TGTGCCAGCAGCTTAAATGGGATCGATACGCAGTATTTT.

As to this clone: This may be a read error, as it is one base from a much larger clone. Other DNA sequences within the sample encode an identical CDR3. The V and J genes are TRBV4-1 and TRBJ2-1; 8 nucleotides align to TRBD1. The CDR3 sequence is 15 residues long. Germline CDR1 MGHRA, CDR2 YSYEKL. Trimming took 1 base from V and 5 from J; bases not matched to a gene: 4. CDR3: CASSQADRDHNEQFF. CDR3 coding DNA: TGCGCCAGCAGCCAAGCGGACAGGGACCACAATGAGCAGTTCTTC.

CDR3 DNA: TGCGCCAGCAGCCGCACAGCGGGTGTTAAAGAGACCCAGTACTTC. Translating it yields CASSRTAGVKETQYF. The V and J genes are TRBV4-1 and TRBJ2-5, with a tentative D call TRBD2 (6 bases). Germline CDR1 reads MGHRA; CDR2 reads YSYEKL. The CDR3 extends over 15 amino acids. The V gene lost 4 bases and the J gene lost 3 bases, with 15 bases spanning the gap.

The chain employs TRBV28 and TRBJ1-4; the D gene is possibly TRBD1 (5 bases). The CDR3 extends over 11 amino acids. Trimming cost V 4 bases and J 11 bases, with 8 bases left between them. Germline assignment: CDR1 MDHEN and CDR2 SYDVKM. The CDR3 coding sequence is TGTGCCAGCAGTTCAGGGTATAAACTGTTTTTT. This codes for CASSSGYKLFF. Supplemented by reference TRBV28 and TRBJ1-4, the full variable domain reads DVKVTQSSRYLVKRTGEKVFLECVQDMDHENMFWYRQDPGLGLRLIYFSYDVKMKEKGDIPEGYSVSREKKERFSLILESASTNQTSMYLCASSSGYKLFFGSGTQLSVL.

About this clone: Its ends do not fully match the called genes, so a read error is possible. The chain is built from TRBV4-2 and TRBJ2-1; TRBD2 aligns across 16 bases. Germline V gene data show CDR1 as LGHNA and CDR2 as YNFKEQ. The CDR3 is made up of 19 amino acids. The CDR3 loop is CASRQGTSGGVVPNDEQFF. The CDR3 bases are TGTGCCAGCAGACAAGGGACTAGCGGGGGGGTTGTCCCTAACGATGAGCAGTTCTTC.

CDR3 bases: TGTGCCAGCGACAGGGGCCCACCCCTCCACTTT. As protein: CASDRGPPLHF. J is TRBJ1-6 and V is TRBV2; 8 bases agree with TRBD1. Trimming took 8 bases from V and 11 from J; bases not matched to a gene: 2. Germline V CDR1 and CDR2: SNHLY, FYNNEI. The CDR3 totals 11 residues.

The J gene is TRBJ2-7, the V gene TRBV4-1, with 8 bases fitting TRBD1. With V trimmed by 1 base and J by 4 bases, 9 bases remained unmatched. Germline CDR1 reads MGHRA; CDR2 reads YSYEKL. There are 16 residues in the CDR3. The CDR3 nucleotides are TGCGCCAGCAGCCAAGGCCCAGGGGGCTCGACTTACGAGCAGTACTTC. Translation gives CASSQGPGGSTYEQYF.

The chain couples TRBV6-5 to TRBJ1-5; weak D call: TRBD1 (5 bases). CDR1 and CDR2 (germline): MNHEY, SVGAGI. CDR3 length: 14 amino acids. Trimming took 2 bases from V and 7 from J, leaving 12 bases between them. CDR3 residues: CASSYERGDQPQHF. The CDR3 nucleotides are TGTGCCAGCAGTTACGAAAGAGGGGACCAGCCCCAGCATTTT.

The chain combines TRBV18 with TRBJ2-7, with 7 bases fitting TRBD1. CDR1 is KGHSH and CDR2 is LQKENI in the germline V gene. V gave up 4 bases and J gave up 0 bases; unmatched junction bases: 6. The CDR3 consists of 15 residues. CDR3 in amino acids: CASSQQTGPSYEQYF. Here the CDR3 DNA reads TGTGCCAGCTCACAACAGACAGGGCCCTCCTACGAGCAGTACTTC.

The V and J genes are TRBV11-2 and TRBJ2-1, with unresolved D. The CDR3 covers 14 residues. The germline CDR1 and CDR2 sequences are SGHAT and FQNNGV. V was cut by 5 bases and J by 5 bases, with 13 bases left in between. CDR3 loop: CASSAPKRNNEQFF. For the CDR3, the DNA is TGTGCCAGCAGCGCCCCTAAACGCAACAATGAGCAGTTCTTC.

This clone occurred once. Mismatch with germline at one junction end may stem from a read error. J is TRBJ2-7 and V is TRBV29-1; 8 bases fit TRBD1. The CDR3 runs to 15 residues. The germline CDR1 and CDR2 sequences are SQVTM and ANQGSEA. This CDR3 is CSVKDAGGNSYEQYF. For the CDR3, the DNA is TGCAGCGTTAAAGATGCAGGGGGCAACTCCTACGAGCAGTACTTC.

The chain has TRBV2 and TRBJ2-1; TRBD2 might be the D (6 bases). From germline, CDR1 is SNHLY and CDR2 FYNNEI. V dropped 3 bases and J dropped 9 bases, with 12 bases sitting between them. CDR3 size: 13 residues. DNA of the CDR3: TGTGCCAGCAGTGAGGGCCGGGGGACTGAGCAGTTCTTC. Residues: CASSEGRGTEQFF.

This chain connects TRBV10-2 to TRBJ1-2, with D possibly TRBD1 on 6 matching bases. Germline CDR1 and CDR2: WSHSY and SAAADI. Trimming stripped 9 bases from V and 1 base from J, with 15 bases between. The CDR3 totals 14 residues. Here the CDR3 reads CASTGQPHNYGYTF. CDR3 sequence (DNA): TGCGCCAGTACTGGACAGCCTCATAACTATGGCTACACCTTC.

The rearrangement links TRBV7-9 to TRBJ1-5, with unresolved D. V was trimmed by 2 bases and J by 8 bases, leaving 7 bases between them. CDR3 length equals 12 residues. The germline V gene encodes CDR1 SEHNR and CDR2 FQNEAQ (reference sequence). CDR3 DNA sequence: TGTGCCAGCAGCTTATTTTTGGAGCCCCAGCATTTT. Amino acids: CASSLFLEPQHF. Combining the CDR3 with reference TRBV7-9 and TRBJ1-5 gives the whole variable domain DTGVSQNPRHKITKRGQNVTFRCDPISEHNRLYWYRQTLGQGPEFLTYFQNEAQLEKSRLLSDRFSAERPKGSFSTLEIQRTEQGDSAMYLCASSLFLEPQHFGDGTRLSIL.

Only one count was recorded for this clone. V is TRBV5-4 and J is TRBJ1-2; D unresolved. CDR1 is SGHNT, CDR2 YYREEE, per germline (reference sequence). The germline V and J ends were trimmed by 4 bases and 5 bases, with 21 bases remaining between them. CDR3 size: 16 residues. The DNA of the CDR3 is TGTGCCAGCAGCCCCGGCGGTACCAGTGGGCTTTATGGCTACACCTTC. As protein: CASSPGGTSGLYGYTF.

The genes are TRBV5-4 and TRBJ2-1; possibly TRBD1 or TRBD2 for D (6 bases each). Germline CDR1 is SGHNT and CDR2 is YYREEE (reference sequence). Trimming left V 0 bases short and J 0 bases short, with 10 bases between. This CDR3 is built from 16 residues. CDR3 sequence: CASSLAGASSYNEQFF. CDR3 in DNA: TGTGCCAGCAGCTTGGCGGGGGCAAGCTCCTACAATGAGCAGTTCTTC.

The V gene is TRBV6-5, the J gene TRBJ2-7; 7 nucleotides line up with TRBD2. There are 15 residues in the CDR3. The germline V gene has CDR1 MNHEY and CDR2 SVGAGI. Trimming at V came to 6 bases and at J to 4 bases, leaving 12 bases not matched to a gene. Here the CDR3 reads CASSPGTLGGYEQYF. CDR3 sequence (DNA): TGTGCCAGCAGCCCGGGGACCCTCGGGGGGTACGAGCAGTACTTC.

The chain joins TRBV6-1 to TRBJ2-1, with TRBD2 identical over 8 bases. V dropped 3 bases and J dropped 0; count of bases not matched to a gene: 7. Germline V gene data show CDR1 as MNHNS and CDR2 as SASEGT. The CDR3 runs 17 residues. The DNA of the CDR3 is TGTGCCAGCAGTGAGCTCTGGACTAGCAGCTCCTACAATGAGCAGTTCTTC. Its protein is CASSELWTSSSYNEQFF.

The rearrangement joins TRBV9 to TRBJ2-3; TRBD2 might be the D (6 bases). Trimming left V 3 bases short and J 0 bases short, with 11 bases between. This CDR3 contains 15 residues. Germline CDR1 reads SGDLS; CDR2 reads YYNGEE. Here the CDR3 reads CASSDPGLSTDTQYF. The CDR3 nucleotides read TGTGCCAGCAGCGACCCGGGACTCAGCACAGATACGCAGTATTTT. The variable domain in full, with the rest retrieved from reference TRBV9 and TRBJ2-3, is DSGVTQTPKHLITATGQRVTLRCSPRSGDLSVYWYQQSLDQGLQFLIQYYNGEERAKGNILERFSAQQFPDLHSELNLSSLELGDSALYFCASSDPGLSTDTQYFGPGTRLTVL.

The chain recombines TRBV19 with TRBJ2-5; a possible D gene is TRBD2 (5 bases). CDR3 length equals 14 residues. The germline V gene has CDR1 LNHDA and CDR2 SQIVND (reference sequence). Trimming removed 8 bases at V and 1 base at J, with 14 bases between. CDR3 in DNA: TGTGCCAGTTCCCCGGGGTGGCTCCAAGAGACCCAGTACTTC. Encoded protein: CASSPGWLQETQYF.

This clone has just one count. The rearrangement joins TRBV4-1 to TRBJ2-3; D unclear. Trimming took 1 base from V and 1 from J, leaving 9 bases between them. CDR3 size: 15 residues. Germline lookup yields CDR1 MGHRA and CDR2 YSYEKL. The CDR3, as DNA: TGCGCCAGCAGCCAAGGGCGATATCGCACAGATACGCAGTATTTT. This codes for CASSQGRYRTDTQYF.

The chain employs TRBV7-2 and TRBJ1-1; 10 bases are a match to TRBD1. Germline V gives CDR1 SGHTA, CDR2 FQGNSA. The CDR3 spans 13 residues. V lost 2 bases, J lost 10 bases, and 4 bases stayed unmatched. CDR3 loop: CASSLSTGGVAFF. The CDR3 bases are TGTGCCAGCAGCTTATCGACAGGGGGCGTAGCTTTCTTT. Together with reference TRBV7-2 and TRBJ1-1, the CDR3 gives the full variable domain: GAGVSQSPSNKVTEKGKDVELRCDPISGHTALYWYRQSLGQGLEFLIYFQGNSAPDKSGLPSDRFSAERTGGSVSTLTIQRTQQEDSAVYLCASSLSTGGVAFFGQGTRLTVV.

This chain uses TRBV10-3 with TRBJ1-5; weak D call: TRBD1 (5 bases). CDR3 length: 13 residues. Germline-derived CDR1 and CDR2 are ENHRY and SYGVKD. V was cut by 10 bases and J by 3 bases, with 13 bases left in between. This CDR3 is CASTQAPNQPQHF. The CDR3 DNA sequence: TGTGCCAGTACACAGGCTCCCAATCAGCCCCAGCATTTT.

The DNA of the CDR3 is TGTGCCAGCAGCCCCCGGGGACTAGCGACGCAAGAGACCCAGTACTTC. This sequence encodes CASSPRGLATQETQYF. The genes are TRBV6-6 and TRBJ2-5, with TRBD2 matching 10 bases. After removal of 6 bases from V and 2 bases from J, the junction contained 9 bases not matched to a gene. CDR3 length: 16 residues. Germline assignment: CDR1 MNHNY and CDR2 SVGAGI (reference sequence).

The rearrangement joins TRBV18 to TRBJ1-5; perhaps TRBD1 as D (6 bases). The V end was cut by 2 bases, the J end by 1 base, with 9 bases between. This CDR3 has 15 residues. CDR1 and CDR2 (germline): KGHSH, LQKENI. In nucleotides, the CDR3 is TGTGCCAGCTCACCAAACAGGGAAAGCAATCAGCCCCAGCATTTT. It specifies CASSPNRESNQPQHF.

The V call is TRBV5-4, the J call TRBJ2-2; D possibly corresponds to TRBD2 (6 bases). The CDR3 runs to 15 residues. Trimming took off 1 base at V and 4 bases at J, with 11 bases between the two ends. CDR1 and CDR2 from the germline V gene are SGHNT and YYREEE (reference sequence). The CDR3 region has the DNA TGTGCCAGCAGCTTGTTTAGCGGTTCCACCGGGGAGCTGTTTTTT. It yields the protein CASSLFSGSTGELFF. Based on the CDR3 plus reference TRBV5-4 and TRBJ2-2, the full variable domain is ETGVTQSPTHLIKTRGQQVTLRCSSQSGHNTVSWYQQALGQGPQFIFQYYREEENGRGNFPPRFSGLQFPNYSSELNVNALELDDSALYLCASSLFSGSTGELFFGEGSRLTVL.

The CDR3 DNA sequence: TGTGCCATCAGCCAGGACAGCAACTATGGCTACACCTTC. Translated, it gives CAISQDSNYGYTF. The V call is TRBV10-3, the J call TRBJ1-2; weak D call: TRBD1 (6 bases). The CDR3 has 13 amino acids. V was clipped by 6 bases and J by 2 bases, with 10 bases between them. In germline, CDR1 is ENHRY, CDR2 SYGVKD.

The chain links TRBV5-1 to TRBJ1-4; D remains ambiguous. The V gene's germline CDR1 is SGHRS and CDR2 YFSETQ. V lost 1 base to trimming and J lost 2 bases, with 6 bases between them. This CDR3 spans 14 amino acids. CDR3 nucleotide sequence: TGCGCCAGCAGCTTGCAGACCACTAATGAAAAACTGTTTTTT. It specifies CASSLQTTNEKLFF.

The V and J genes are TRBV7-2 and TRBJ1-1, with 8 bases fitting TRBD1. V shed 5 bases and J 6 bases; nucleotides not matched to a gene: 11. The CDR3 has 15 amino acids. The germline V gene has CDR1 SGHTA and CDR2 FQGNSA. The CDR3 nucleotides are TGTGCCAGCAGCCAAGGGGGCAGGGGGCAATCTGAAGCTTTCTTT. This codes for CASSQGGRGQSEAFF.

The rearrangement uses TRBV7-6 and TRBJ1-1; 8 bases are a match to TRBD1. This CDR3 region has 15 residues. V gave up 5 bases and J gave up 2 bases; unmatched junction bases: 7. Germline CDR1 reads SGHVS; CDR2 reads FNYEAQ. CDR3 in amino acids: CASSLSGQGNTEAFF. The CDR3 nucleotides are TGTGCCAGCAGCCTGTCCGGACAGGGTAACACTGAAGCTTTCTTT. The full variable domain, completed using reference TRBV7-6 and TRBJ1-1, is GAGVSQSPRYKVTKRGQDVALRCDPISGHVSLYWYRQALGQGPEFLTYFNYEAQQDKSGLPNDRFSAERPEGSISTLTIQRTEQRDSAMYRCASSLSGQGNTEAFFGQGTRLTVV.

V gene TRBV18 combines with J gene TRBJ2-6; 7 bases match TRBD1. Trimming removed 2 bases from V and 0 bases from J; junction bases left unmatched: 10. The CDR3 loop spans 19 amino acids. Looked up from germline, CDR1 is KGHSH and CDR2 is LQKENI. The CDR3 DNA is TGTGCCAGCTCACCAGGGATTGGACAGGACAGCTCTGGGGCCAACGTCCTGACTTTC. Its translation is CASSPGIGQDSSGANVLTF.